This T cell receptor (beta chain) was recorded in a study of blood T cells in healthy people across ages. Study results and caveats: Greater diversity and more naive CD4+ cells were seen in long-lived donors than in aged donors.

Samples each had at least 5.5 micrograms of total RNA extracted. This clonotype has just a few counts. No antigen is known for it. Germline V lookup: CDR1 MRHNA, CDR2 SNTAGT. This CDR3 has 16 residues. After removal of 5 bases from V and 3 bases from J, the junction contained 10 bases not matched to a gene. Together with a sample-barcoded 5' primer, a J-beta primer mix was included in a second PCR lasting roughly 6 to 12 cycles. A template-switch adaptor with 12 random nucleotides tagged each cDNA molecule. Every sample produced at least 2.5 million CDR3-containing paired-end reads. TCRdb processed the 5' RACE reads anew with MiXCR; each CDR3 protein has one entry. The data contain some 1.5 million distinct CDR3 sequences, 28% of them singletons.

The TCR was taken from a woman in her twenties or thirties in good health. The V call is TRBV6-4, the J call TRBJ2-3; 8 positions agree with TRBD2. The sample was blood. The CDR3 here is CASSSRAGVSTDTQYF. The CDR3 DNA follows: TGTGCCAGCAGTTCCAGAGCGGGAGTGTCGACAGATACGCAGTATTTT.